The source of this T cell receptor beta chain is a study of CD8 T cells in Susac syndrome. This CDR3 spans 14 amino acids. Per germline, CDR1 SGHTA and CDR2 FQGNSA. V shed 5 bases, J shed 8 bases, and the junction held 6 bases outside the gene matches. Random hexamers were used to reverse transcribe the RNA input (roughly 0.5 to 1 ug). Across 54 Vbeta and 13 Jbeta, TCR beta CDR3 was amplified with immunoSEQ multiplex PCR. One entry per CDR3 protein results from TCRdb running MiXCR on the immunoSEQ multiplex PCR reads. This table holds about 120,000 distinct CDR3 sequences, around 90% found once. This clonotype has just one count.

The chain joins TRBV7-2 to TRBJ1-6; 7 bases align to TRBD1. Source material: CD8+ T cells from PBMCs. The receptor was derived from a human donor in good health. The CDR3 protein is CASSLDRAHSPLHF. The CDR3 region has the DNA TGTGCCAGCAGCCTAGACAGGGCCCATTCACCCCTCCACTTT. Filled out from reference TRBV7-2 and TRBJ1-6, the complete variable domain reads GAGVSQSPSNKVTEKGKDVELRCDPISGHTALYWYRQSLGQGLEFLIYFQGNSAPDKSGLPSDRFSAERTGGSVSTLTIQRTQQEDSAVYLCASSLDRAHSPLHFGNGTRLTVT.